This TCR beta chain was identified during a study of technical replicates of blood from a handful of donors. Assay used: immunoSEQ multiplex PCR; TCRdb lists only in-frame clones, some missing. The table shows tens of thousands of clones, with roughly 93% occurring only once. Material: T cells isolated from PBMCs. The receptor was isolated from a human donor in good health.

This CDR3 is CASSWGLLYEQYF. The CDR3 DNA follows: TGTGCCAGCAGCTGGGGACTACTCTACGAGCAGTACTTC. The chain joins TRBV7-8 to TRBJ2-7, with 7 bases matching TRBD2. The germline CDR1 and CDR2 sequences are SGHVS and FQNEAQ. V trimming: 4 bases; J trimming: 3 bases; junction bases outside the gene matches: 3. The CDR3 is made up of 13 amino acids. The full variable domain, its missing parts supplied by reference TRBV7-8 and TRBJ2-7, is GAGVSQSPRYKVAKRGQDVALRCDPISGHVSLFWYQQALGQGPEFLTYFQNEAQLDKSGLPSDRFFAERPEGSVSTLKIQRTQQEDSAVYLCASSWGLLYEQYFGPGTRLTVT.